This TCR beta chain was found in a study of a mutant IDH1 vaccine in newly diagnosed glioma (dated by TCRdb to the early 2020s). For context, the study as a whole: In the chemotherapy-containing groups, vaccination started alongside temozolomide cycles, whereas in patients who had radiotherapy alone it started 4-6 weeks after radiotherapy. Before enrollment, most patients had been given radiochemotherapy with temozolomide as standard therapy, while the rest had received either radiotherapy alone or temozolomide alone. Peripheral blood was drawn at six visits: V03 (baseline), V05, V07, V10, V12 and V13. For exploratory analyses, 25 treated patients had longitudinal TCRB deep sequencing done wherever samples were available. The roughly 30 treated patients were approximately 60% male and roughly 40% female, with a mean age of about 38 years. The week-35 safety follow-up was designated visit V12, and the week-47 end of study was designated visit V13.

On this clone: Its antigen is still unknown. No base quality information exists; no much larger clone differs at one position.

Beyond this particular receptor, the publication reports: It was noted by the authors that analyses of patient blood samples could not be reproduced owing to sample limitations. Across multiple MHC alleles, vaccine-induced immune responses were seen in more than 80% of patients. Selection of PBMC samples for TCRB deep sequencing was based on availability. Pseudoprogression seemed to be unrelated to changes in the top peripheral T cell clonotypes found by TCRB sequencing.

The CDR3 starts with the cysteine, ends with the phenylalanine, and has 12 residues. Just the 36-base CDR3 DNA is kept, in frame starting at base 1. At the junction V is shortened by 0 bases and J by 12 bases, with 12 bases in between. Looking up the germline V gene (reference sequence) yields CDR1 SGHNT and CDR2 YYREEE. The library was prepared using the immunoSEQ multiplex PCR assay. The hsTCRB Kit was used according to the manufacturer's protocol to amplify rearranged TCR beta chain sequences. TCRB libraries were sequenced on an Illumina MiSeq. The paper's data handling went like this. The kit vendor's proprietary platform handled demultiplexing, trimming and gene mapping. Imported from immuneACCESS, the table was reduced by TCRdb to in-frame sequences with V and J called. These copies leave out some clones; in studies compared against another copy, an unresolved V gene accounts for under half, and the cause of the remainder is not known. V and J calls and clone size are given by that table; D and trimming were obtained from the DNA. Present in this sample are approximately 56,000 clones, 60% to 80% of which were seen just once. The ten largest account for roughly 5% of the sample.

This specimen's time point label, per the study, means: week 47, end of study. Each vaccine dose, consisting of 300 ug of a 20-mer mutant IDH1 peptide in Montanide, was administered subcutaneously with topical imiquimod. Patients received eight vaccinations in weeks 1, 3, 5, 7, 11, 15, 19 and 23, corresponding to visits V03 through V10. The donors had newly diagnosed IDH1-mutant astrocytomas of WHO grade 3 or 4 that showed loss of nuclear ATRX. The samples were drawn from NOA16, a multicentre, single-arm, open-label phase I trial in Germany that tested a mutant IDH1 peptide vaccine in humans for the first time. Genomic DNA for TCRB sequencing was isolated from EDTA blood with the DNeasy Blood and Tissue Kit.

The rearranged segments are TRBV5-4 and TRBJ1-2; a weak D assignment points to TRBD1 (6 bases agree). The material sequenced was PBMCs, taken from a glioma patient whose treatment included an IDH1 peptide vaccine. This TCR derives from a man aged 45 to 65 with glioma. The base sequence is TGTGCCAGCAGCTTGGGGGACACGCTGGACACCTTC. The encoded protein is CASSLGDTLDTF.